This is a list of T cell receptor beta chains from one sample in a study of blood T cell repertoires in COVID-19. The repertoire was sequenced with immunoSEQ multiplex PCR; TCRdb's copy has only in-frame clones and lacks some. The table includes roughly 55,000 clones, roughly 87% detected once. The sequenced sample was peripheral blood. These TCRs come from an older woman with acute or convalescent COVID-19. Each CDR3 is given with its conserved first and last residue. A D gene is named only where the DNA matches it firmly.

TRBV6-5	TRBD2	13	TRBJ2-7	CASKLAGGNEQYF	TGTGCCAGCAAACTAGCGGGAGGGAACGAGCAGTACTTC
TRBV2	TRBD2	15	TRBJ2-3	CASSRLAGGRDTQYF	TGTGCCAGCAGCCGTCTAGCGGGGGGGAGAGATACGCAGTATTTT
TRBV28	NA	14	TRBJ1-5	CASSFHRGNQPQHF	TGTGCCAGCAGTTTCCACAGGGGCAATCAGCCCCAGCATTTT
TRBV29-1	NA	12	TRBJ2-1	CSATPAANEQFF	TGCAGCGCCACACCTGCGGCCAATGAGCAGTTCTTC
TRBV2	TRBD2	13	TRBJ2-1	CASKVGGPSEQFF	TGTGCCAGCAAAGTGGGAGGGCCAAGTGAGCAGTTCTTC
TRBV28	NA	14	TRBJ2-3	CASSSRQATDTQYF	TGTGCCAGCAGTTCCCGACAGGCCACAGATACGCAGTATTTT
TRBV27	TRBD2	15	TRBJ2-5	CASSSWGGGQETQYF	TGTGCCAGCAGTTCCTGGGGCGGGGGGCAAGAGACCCAGTACTTC
TRBV28	NA	13	TRBJ2-2	CASSSLNTGELFF	TGTGCCAGCAGTTCCTTGAACACCGGGGAGCTGTTTTTT
TRBV19	TRBD1	15	TRBJ1-6	CASSTRQGLNSPLHF	TGTGCCAGTAGTACTCGACAGGGATTGAATTCACCCCTCCACTTT
TRBV5-1	NA	15	TRBJ2-1	CASSWRGPNLNEQFF	TGCGCCAGCAGCTGGCGGGGGCCCAATTTGAATGAGCAGTTCTTC